This passage covers 9 T cell receptor beta chains from one sample sequenced in a study of T cells after yellow fever vaccination. TCRdb ran MiXCR on the 5' RACE reads and lists one entry per CDR3 protein. The table includes about 74,000 distinct CDR3 sequences, more than 5.5% detected once. Sequencing used CD8+ T cells sorted from PBMCs, obtained around 5 days after the first yellow fever vaccination. The receptor source for this set is a man aged 18 to 30 who received the YFV17D yellow fever vaccine.

Worth noting for this clonotype: A much larger clone differs by one base, so this may be a read error. The rearrangement links TRBV29-1 to TRBJ1-1, with D maybe TRBD1 (6 bases). From germline, CDR1 is SQVTM and CDR2 ANQGSEA. Trimming took off 3 bases at V and 10 bases at J, with 21 bases between the two ends. The CDR3 is 14 amino acids. This CDR3 reads CSVDDGGQPGGAFF. Written as DNA, the CDR3 is TGCAGCGTTGACGATGGGGGACAACCCGGAGGAGCTTTCTTT.

This clonotype was counted between two and nine times. The gene calls are TRBV5-6 and TRBJ2-7, with D unresolved. Germline V CDR1 and CDR2: SGHDT, YYEEEE. The CDR3 length is 14 residues. V gave up 6 bases and J gave up 1 base, with 14 bases separating them. The CDR3 DNA reads TGTGCCAGCACTTTATATGCCAAATCCTACGAGCAGTACGTC. This translates into CASTLYAKSYEQYV.

This clonotype has at least ten counts. J is TRBJ2-7 and V is TRBV4-1; TRBD2 is a possible D gene (7 bases). V shed 1 base and J shed 6 bases, with 16 bases lying between them. This CDR3 spans 15 amino acids. CDR1 is MGHRA and CDR2 is YSYEKL in the germline V gene. The CDR3 nucleotides are TGCGCCAGCAGCCAAGGAGGGAGGGGGAAGACCGAGCAGTACTTC. It codes for CASSQGGRGKTEQYF.

This clonotype turned up a few times. V and J are TRBV7-3 and TRBJ2-5; D is possibly TRBD2 (7 bases). Trimming stripped 5 bases from V and 7 bases from J, with 14 bases between. Germline V gene data show CDR1 as SGHTA and CDR2 as FQGTGA. This CDR3 is 13 amino acids long. CDR3 sequence reads: CASSPGGGGTQYF. DNA of the CDR3: TGTGCCAGCAGCCCCGGGGGCGGGGGGACCCAGTACTTC.

The chain joins TRBV15 to TRBJ2-3; D gene unclear. The CDR3 sequence is 16 residues long. Per the germline V gene, CDR1 is LNHNV and CDR2 is YYDKDF (reference sequence). V shed 0 bases and J shed 2 bases, with 12 bases lying between them. DNA of the CDR3: TGTGCCACCAGCAGAGAAGACATGCCTTCCACAGATACGCAGTATTTT. This gives the protein CATSREDMPSTDTQYF.

This chain links TRBV4-2 with TRBJ2-6; 7 bases agree with TRBD2. Germline CDR1 reads LGHNA; CDR2 reads YNFKEQ. The CDR3 spans 19 residues. V was clipped by 4 bases and J by 0 bases; unmatched bases: 12. The CDR3 here is CASSPSSGGEDSGANVLTF. CDR3 sequence (DNA): TGTGCCAGCAGCCCATCCTCGGGAGGAGAGGACTCTGGGGCCAACGTCCTGACTTTC.

In regard to this clonotype: Being one base from a much bigger clone, this may be a read error. This chain uses TRBV7-9 with TRBJ2-5; 12 positions agree with TRBD2. Unmatched junction bases numbered 6, after V lost 2 bases and J lost 5 bases. The CDR3 has 16 amino acids. The V gene's germline CDR1 is SEHNR and CDR2 FQNEAQ (reference sequence). The CDR3 DNA reads TGTGCCAGCAGCTTACTCCTAGCGGGGGGGAATGAGACCCAGTACTTC. This translates into CASSLLLAGGNETQYF.

J is TRBJ1-1 and V is TRBV4-1, with D perhaps TRBD1 (6 bases). The V and J ends lost 1 base and 2 bases respectively, with 8 bases between them. The V gene's germline CDR1 is MGHRA and CDR2 YSYEKL. CDR3 size: 14 residues. The CDR3 reads CASSQVQGNTEAFF. CDR3 nucleotides: TGCGCCAGCAGCCAAGTACAGGGAAACACTGAAGCTTTCTTT.

This clonotype came up a few times. The rearrangement uses TRBV4-1 and TRBJ1-1; D is undetermined. V lost 0 bases and J 1 base, leaving 9 bases between the germline ends. CDR1 is MGHRA and CDR2 is YSYEKL in the germline V gene. The CDR3 is 15 residues long. The CDR3 region is CASSQDGVGNTEAFF. The CDR3 nucleotides read TGCGCCAGCAGCCAAGATGGAGTTGGGAACACTGAAGCTTTCTTT.